These 29 T cell receptor beta chains were sequenced from one sample in a study of early T cells in non-severe SARS-CoV-2 infection. TCRdb ran MiXCR on the 5' RACE reads and lists one entry per CDR3 protein. Of roughly 81,000 distinct CDR3 sequences listed, over 5% were seen once; the top ten hold 7.8%. Sequenced: whole blood. Receptors originate from an adult who was a healthcare worker with PCR-confirmed SARS-CoV-2 infection or an uninfected control (not recorded which).

There are many counts of this clonotype. The rearrangement uses TRBV7-9 and TRBJ1-6; D unresolved. The germline V gene encodes CDR1 SEHNR and CDR2 FQNEAQ (reference sequence). This CDR3 is 15 amino acids long. Trimming took 5 bases from V and 0 from J, leaving 8 bases between them. CDR3 sequence reads: CASSPGSSYNSPLHF. The DNA of the CDR3 is TGTGCCAGCAGCCCCGGCAGCTCCTATAATTCACCCCTCCACTTT.

This clonotype was seen at least ten times. The gene calls are TRBV6-1 and TRBJ1-5; a possible D gene is TRBD1 (5 bases). The CDR3 runs to 15 residues. CDR1 and CDR2 from the germline V gene are MNHNS and SASEGT. Trimming pared 2 bases from V and 0 bases from J, leaving 8 bases between. This CDR3 reads CASSEPGISNQPQHF. CDR3 sequence (DNA): TGTGCCAGCAGTGAACCAGGGATTAGCAATCAGCCCCAGCATTTT.

This clonotype was observed many times. The genes are TRBV7-6 and TRBJ2-5; D ambiguous. CDR1 SGHVS and CDR2 FNYEAQ come from the germline V gene. Trimming took 5 bases from V and 5 from J, leaving 9 bases between them. The CDR3 contains 12 residues. CDR3 in DNA: TGTGCCAGCAGCCGTCTGGGGGAGACCCAGTACTTC. Its protein is CASSRLGETQYF.

Ten or more counts support this clonotype. The rearrangement joins TRBV20-1 to TRBJ1-1; a weak D match, TRBD1 (6 bases). This CDR3 comprises 14 residues. Trimming shortened V by 2 bases and J by 1 base, and 11 bases separated the two germline ends. Germline CDR1 reads DFQATT; CDR2 reads SNEGSKA (reference sequence). The CDR3: CSARSWTANTEAFF. For the CDR3, the DNA is TGCAGTGCTAGATCGTGGACAGCGAACACTGAAGCTTTCTTT.

The chain is built from TRBV6-1 and TRBJ2-7; D possibly corresponds to TRBD2 (5 bases). Germline assignment: CDR1 MNHNS and CDR2 SASEGT. The CDR3 consists of 11 residues. Between the trimmed V and J ends, which lost 4 bases and 8 bases, there was a span of 9 bases. This chain's CDR3 is CASSGGSKQYF. CDR3 sequence (DNA): TGTGCCAGCAGTGGAGGGTCAAAGCAGTACTTC.

Many counts were recorded for this clonotype. The chain is built from TRBV5-5 and TRBJ2-1; 7 positions match TRBD2. The trim removed 0 bases at V and 10 bases at J, leaving 16 bases unmatched. The CDR3 has 17 amino acids. Per the germline V gene, CDR1 is SGHKS and CDR2 is YYEKEE (reference sequence). The CDR3 nucleotides are TGTGCCAGCAGCTTGGGTTCTCGAGCGGGGTTACAGAGGGAGCAGTTCTTC. As protein: CASSLGSRAGLQREQFF.

CDR3 DNA sequence: TGTGCCAGCAGCCCGCAGGGACAGGGGGCTAGTGTTGTTGGGGCCAACGTCCTGACTTTC. It yields the protein CASSPQGQGASVVGANVLTF. This chain joins TRBV7-2 and TRBJ2-6; TRBD1 matches at 12 bases. CDR1 and CDR2 from the germline V gene are SGHTA and FQGNSA. Trimming took 5 bases from V and 3 from J; bases not matched to a gene: 14. The CDR3 runs 20 residues.

This clonotype showed up many times. CDR3 region: CGGREGETQYF. CDR3 nucleotide sequence: TGCGGGGGCAGGGAAGGGGAGACCCAGTACTTC. The chain joins TRBV29-1 to TRBJ2-5, with a weak D call TRBD1 (6 bases). This CDR3 comprises 11 residues. Germline V CDR1 and CDR2: SQVTM, ANQGSEA.

The table lists this clonotype with a few counts. The chain employs TRBV5-1 and TRBJ2-5; 9 nucleotides align to TRBD2. V lost 5 bases and J lost 3; bases outside the gene matches: 5. The CDR3 has 14 amino acids. Germline lookup yields CDR1 SGHRS and CDR2 YFSETQ. The CDR3 DNA reads as TGCGCCAGCAGGGCTAGCGGGGCCAAAGAGACCCAGTACTTC. Residues: CASRASGAKETQYF.

In its sample, this clonotype was seen many times. The chain combines TRBV5-1 with TRBJ2-7; D not certain. The germline V gene has CDR1 SGHRS and CDR2 YFSETQ. CDR3 length equals 16 residues. V was shortened by 0 bases and J by 0 bases, with 13 bases between the two germline ends. This CDR3 reads CASSLETRQFSYEQYF. The CDR3, as DNA: TGCGCCAGCAGCTTGGAAACGAGGCAGTTCTCCTACGAGCAGTACTTC.

This clonotype appeared many times. The chain couples TRBV30 to TRBJ1-1; 8 nucleotides agree with TRBD1. Germline CDR1 GTSNPN, CDR2 SVGIG (reference sequence). This CDR3 comprises 16 residues. The trim removed 3 bases at V and 5 bases at J, leaving 14 bases unmatched. The CDR3 DNA reads as TGTGCCTGGAGGCGTGACCCTGGACAGGGCAAAACTGAAGCTTTCTTT. Translated, it gives CAWRRDPGQGKTEAFF.

The gene calls are TRBV18 and TRBJ2-7; a weak D match, TRBD2 (5 bases). Germline V gene lookup returns CDR1 KGHSH and CDR2 LQKENI. V lost 4 bases to trimming and J lost 3 bases, with 13 bases between them. CDR3 length equals 14 residues. CDR3 nucleotides: TGTGCCAGCTCACGCGGACGGGAAGGCTACGAGCAGTACTTC. It encodes CASSRGREGYEQYF.

This clonotype was observed many times. The J gene is TRBJ2-7, the V gene TRBV7-2; 16 nucleotides line up with TRBD2. Losses at the gene ends were 5 bases for V and 4 bases for J; bases not matched to a gene: 8. The CDR3 consists of 17 residues. The germline CDR1 and CDR2 sequences are SGHTA and FQGNSA. CDR3 bases: TGTGCCAGCAGCCCAGGGACTAGCGGGGGGGCCCCGTACGAGCAGTACTTC. This encodes CASSPGTSGGAPYEQYF.

This clonotype was observed at least ten times. The germline gene is not matched at one end of the junction; a read error may be the cause. The chain employs TRBV16 and TRBJ1-4, with D tentatively TRBD1 (6 bases). Germline-derived CDR1 and CDR2 are KGHSY and FQNENV. CDR3 length: 14 amino acids. The chain's CDR3 is CASSQWTVGEKLFF. The CDR3 DNA sequence: TGTGCCAGCAGTCAATGGACAGTGGGTGAAAAACTGTTTTTT.

This clonotype was observed many times. The chain employs TRBV7-9 and TRBJ1-2; D is undetermined. V dropped 0 bases and J dropped 5 bases, with 13 bases sitting between them. The CDR3 is made up of 15 amino acids. Germline CDR1 is SEHNR and CDR2 is FQNEAQ (reference sequence). The CDR3 nucleotides read TGTGCCAGCAGCTTAGCGAGGGCAGGAGCATATGGCTACACCTTC. Residues: CASSLARAGAYGYTF.

This clonotype was recorded many times. The chain combines TRBV27 with TRBJ2-1; possibly TRBD1 for D (6 bases). The CDR3 is 15 amino acids. V was trimmed by 4 bases and J by 1 base, leaving 11 bases between them. Germline V gene sequence: CDR1 MNHEY, CDR2 SMNVEV (reference sequence). The CDR3 sequence: CASSWGTQSYNEQFF. CDR3 sequence (DNA): TGTGCCAGCAGTTGGGGGACACAATCCTACAATGAGCAGTTCTTC.

This clonotype is classed as medium-sized. This chain uses TRBV12-3 or TRBV12-4 with TRBJ1-3; D might be TRBD1 (5 bases). The CDR3 loop spans 13 amino acids. The V end was cut by 4 bases, the J end by 9 bases, with 13 bases between. Here the CDR3 DNA reads TGTGCCAGCAGTTCCGTACTCAGGGCCACCATATATTTT. Translated, it gives CASSSVLRATIYF.

V and J are TRBV12-3 or TRBV12-4 and TRBJ1-1; 8 nucleotides align to TRBD1. The CDR3 extends over 14 amino acids. The trim removed 5 bases at V and 3 bases at J, leaving 5 bases unmatched. The CDR3 is CASSHTGGDTEAFF. CDR3 in DNA: TGTGCCAGCAGTCATACAGGGGGAGACACTGAAGCTTTCTTT.

The table lists this clonotype with many counts. CDR3 loop: CASSFFKATTEAFF. The CDR3 DNA sequence: TGTGCCAGCAGTTTTTTTAAGGCGACCACTGAAGCTTTCTTT. This chain connects TRBV28 to TRBJ1-1; D is unclear. V dropped 3 bases and J dropped 4 bases, with 12 bases sitting between them. The CDR3 contains 14 residues. Germline V gives CDR1 MDHEN, CDR2 SYDVKM.

This clonotype has at least ten counts. J is TRBJ2-3 and V is TRBV30, with TRBD1 matching 8 bases. CDR1 is GTSNPN, CDR2 SVGIG, per germline (reference sequence). The ends lost 5 bases at V and 0 bases at J; junction bases unmatched: 4. The CDR3 is made up of 14 amino acids. The DNA of the CDR3 is TGTGCCTGGTCCTGGACAGGGAGCACAGATACGCAGTATTTT. Its translation: CAWSWTGSTDTQYF.

This clonotype came up many times. V and J are TRBV7-9 and TRBJ2-2; no clear D gene. Germline loops: CDR1 SEHNR, CDR2 FQNEAQ (reference sequence). There are 15 residues in the CDR3. V lost 3 bases and J 4 bases, leaving 12 bases between the germline ends. CDR3 protein: CASSLATGRTGELFF. Written as DNA, the CDR3 is TGTGCCAGCAGCTTGGCCACGGGCCGCACCGGGGAGCTGTTTTTT.

Many counts were recorded for this clonotype. The rearrangement links TRBV6-1 to TRBJ2-6; tentative D call: TRBD1 (5 bases). CDR1 and CDR2 from the germline V gene are MNHNS and SASEGT. CDR3 length: 17 residues. Trimming stripped 4 bases from V and 0 bases from J, with 13 bases between. Here the CDR3 reads CASSVTGVHSGANVLTF. In DNA, the CDR3 is TGTGCCAGCAGTGTCACAGGTGTGCACTCTGGGGCCAACGTCCTGACTTTC.

Ten or more counts support this clonotype. The chain has TRBV4-1 and TRBJ2-7; TRBD1 might be the D (6 bases). This CDR3 is 15 amino acids long. The ends were cut back, 3 bases at V and 2 bases at J, with 14 bases in the middle. Germline CDR1 reads MGHRA; CDR2 reads YSYEKL. DNA of the CDR3: TGCGCCAGCAGCCACGACGGGGACATTGCCTACGAGCAGTACTTC. Protein: CASSHDGDIAYEQYF.

The chain has TRBV5-4 and TRBJ2-3; TRBD2 matches 10 bases. V lost 4 bases and J lost 3; bases outside the gene matches: 5. Germline V lookup: CDR1 SGHNT, CDR2 YYREEE (reference sequence). The CDR3 is 15 amino acids. CDR3 sequence reads: CASSKTSGITDTQYF. CDR3 nucleotides: TGTGCCAGCAGCAAAACTAGCGGGATAACAGATACGCAGTATTTT.

The J gene is TRBJ2-3, the V gene TRBV6-6; 9 nucleotides align to TRBD2. The CDR3 spans 16 residues. CDR1 and CDR2 (germline): MNHNY, SVGAGI (reference sequence). V was pared by 2 bases and J by 3 bases, with 6 bases of the junction left unmatched. The CDR3 coding sequence is TGTGCCAGCAGTTACGTGGGTAGCGGGAGTACAGATACGCAGTATTTT. Translation gives CASSYVGSGSTDTQYF.

The chain carries TRBV7-2 and TRBJ2-1; 8 positions match TRBD1. Trimming removed 5 bases from V and 2 bases from J; junction bases left unmatched: 5. CDR3 length: 15 amino acids. Germline CDR1 is SGHTA and CDR2 is FQGNSA. The CDR3 nucleotides read TGTGCCAGCAGCCCCCGACAGGGGACCTACAATGAGCAGTTCTTC. Translating it yields CASSPRQGTYNEQFF.

The CDR3 region has the DNA TGTGCCAGCAGCCAAGGGTCCAGGGAAAAGACCCAGTACTTC. Translation: CASSQGSREKTQYF. The chain joins TRBV3-1 to TRBJ2-5, with D perhaps matching TRBD1 (5 bases). V was cut by 1 base and J by 6 bases, with 12 bases left in between. The CDR3 loop spans 14 amino acids. Germline assignment: CDR1 LGHDT and CDR2 YNNKEL (reference sequence).

This chain connects TRBV20-1 to TRBJ2-4; D is unclear. V was shortened by 3 bases and J by 1 base, with 13 bases between the two germline ends. Germline V CDR1 and CDR2: DFQATT, SNEGSKA (reference sequence). This CDR3 has 15 amino acids. This CDR3 reads CSASVHKTAKNIQYF. CDR3 DNA: TGCAGTGCTAGCGTCCACAAAACTGCCAAAAACATTCAGTACTTC.

This clonotype appeared a few times. The rearrangement uses TRBV3-1 and TRBJ2-5, with D perhaps assigned TRBD1 or TRBD2 (5 bases each). The CDR3 contains 14 residues. CDR1 and CDR2 from the germline V gene are LGHDT and YNNKEL (reference sequence). Between the trimmed V and J ends, which lost 5 bases and 5 bases, there was a span of 15 bases. The CDR3 region has the DNA TGTGCCAGCAGCGAACCCGGGACGCGCGAGACCCAGTACTTC. Protein sequence: CASSEPGTRETQYF.